This T cell receptor (beta chain) was sequenced in a study of T cell responses to AZD1222 COVID-19 vaccine (dated by TCRdb to about 2021). About the full investigation: A total of around 240 trial participants underwent TCR sequencing, of whom about 200 received two doses of AZD1222 and about 25 received two doses of the MenACWY control vaccine. Trial participants were enrolled by age into subgroups of 18-55, 56-69 and 70-plus years, and approximately 150, 30 and 60 TCR-sequenced participants, respectively, were included in these subgroups.

What the work shows at the level of the full study, not this receptor alone: Epitopes outside the regions mutated in the B.1.351 and B.1.1.7 variants were reportedly recognized by nearly half of the unique spike-specific TCRs. After two AZD1222 doses, spike-specific TCR breadth and depth were significantly higher than at day 0 and than in MenACWY recipients. Participants were mostly white British, with more females than males. The authors suggested clonal diversity may have been underestimated. The 56-69-year group was small, and its depth increase did not reach significance, likely because of low power. Only 5 to 7 AZD1222 recipients were SARS-CoV-2 seropositive at baseline, limiting conclusions about previously exposed vaccinees. Because no samples from the day 14 peak response were available, repertoires could be characterized only after the peak T cell response. CD4 TCRs associated with the vaccine covered the entire spike protein, and the dominant responses were in regions 160-218 and 743-854.

A note on this clone: Its binding antigen is unknown. No quality values exist for individual bases; no much larger clone is one base distant.

The sample's time point, from its label and the paper: baseline before first vaccination. The treatment or condition label of this sample denotes: meningococcal conjugate vaccine given as trial control. Vaccinee samples were obtained from the UK trials COV001 and COV002, which included a single-blind randomized controlled phase 2/3 trial of AZD1222 (ChAdOx1 nCoV-19) in healthy adults. For TCRbeta chain sequencing, PBMC samples were collected from trial participants at day 0 and at day 28 after the second dose. CDR1 and CDR2, looked up from the germline V gene (reference sequence), are LNHDA and SQIVND. The CDR3 covers 14 residues, taking in both the cysteine and the phenylalanine. This entry keeps only the CDR3 DNA: 42 bases, framed from base 1. The V end loses 8 bases and the J end loses 4 bases, and a stretch of 17 bases separates them. The CDR3 regions of human TCRbeta chains were subjected to immunosequencing. Regarding the original processing steps: TCRs in the repertoires were compared against a reference library of SARS-CoV-2-specific TCRs that had been generated with the MIRA antigen-specificity platform. Breadth was defined as the fraction of unique TCRs that were SARS-CoV-2-associated, and depth was defined as the fraction of total T cells that were SARS-CoV-2-associated. Using the MIRA data, each spike-specific TCR was assigned both to the spike region to which the TCR was reactive and to a CD4 or CD8 class. Log10-transformed breadth and depth values were compared by one-way ANOVA with Sidak's multiple comparisons tests. The clones in this table, taken by TCRdb from immuneACCESS, are in-frame only. Not every clone is retained; where verified, under half of the shortfall comes from an unresolved V gene, and the cause of the rest is unknown. Clonal size and the V and J genes are those of that table, whereas D and trimming came from the DNA. This sample has about 220,000 clones in its table, and 93% of those were observed once. Of the sample, roughly 1% is held by the ten largest clones.

In this chain, TRBV19 is recombined with TRBJ1-1; TRBD1 is perhaps the D gene, given 5 matching bases. The source was peripheral blood, collected on day 0 of MenACWY control vaccination. The sequence derives from an adult in good health. The nucleotide sequence is given as TGTGCCAGTCCCCCTCGGGGTGGGGCCACTGAAGCTTTCTTT. It translates to CASPPRGGATEAFF.